This T cell receptor (beta chain) was sequenced during a study of T cell clonality in common variable immunodeficiency. The CDR3 extends over 15 amino acids. Per the germline V gene, CDR1 is KGHSH and CDR2 is LQKENI. Unmatched junction bases numbered 11, after V lost 7 bases and J lost 7 bases. Whole-study findings and limits: In common variable immunodeficiency, TCR beta chains reportedly carried fewer deletions and N-nucleotide insertions.

A note on this clone: Its antigen is currently unknown. The CDR3 end falls 3 residues outside the read, so it is completed with the germline J gene.

Method: immunoSEQ multiplex PCR; TCRdb's copy keeps in-frame clones and lacks some. The data list about 35,000 clones, none observed once; 25% to 30% falls to the top ten. The receptor comes from a human donor with common variable immunodeficiency. The sample taken for sequencing was peripheral blood mononuclear cells. The V and J genes are TRBV18 and TRBJ2-1; the match to TRBD2 covers 9 bases. The covered CDR3 bases are TGTGCCAGCTTACCTCAGGGACTAGCATCGAATGAG. Amino acids: CASLPQGLASNE. The full CDR3 is CASLPQGLASNEQFF.